Sequencing of this TCR beta chain was carried out in a study of blood T cell repertoires in COVID-19. Study in general: T cells, B-cell-depleted T cells, or PBMCs provided the cDNA or gDNA that served as material.

Profiled with immunoSEQ multiplex PCR; TCRdb holds only in-frame clones, not every one. The table has under 300,000 clones, approximately 85% seen once. Sequencing input: peripheral blood. The TCR was taken from a woman between 65 and 79 years old with acute or convalescent COVID-19.

The CDR3 protein is CASSLDTGFDGYTF. DNA of the CDR3: TGTGCCAGCAGCTTAGATACGGGATTCGATGGCTACACCTTC. The chain links TRBV7-9 to TRBJ1-2; D remains unclear. Germline V gene data show CDR1 as SEHNR and CDR2 as FQNEAQ (reference sequence). This CDR3 comprises 14 residues. V was cut by 1 base and J by 6 bases, with 12 bases left in between.